This is a list of T cell receptor beta chains from one sample in a study of graft-versus-host responses after intestinal transplantation. Sequencing was performed with immunoSEQ multiplex PCR; in TCRdb, only in-frame clones are kept and a portion is missing. The sample holds about 50,000 clones, around 90% seen once. Their cognate antigens are unknown. Sequences were derived from unstimulated CD4+ T cells sorted from spleen or lymph node cells, sampled before transplant. The receptors derive from a human donor who was the organ donor for an intestinal transplant. CDR3s include the opening cysteine and the closing phenylalanine or tryptophan. Fields, in order: clone size, V gene, J gene, CDR3 protein. The size field is filled for only some rows; it gives once, few, many or a size class.

>.|TRBV4-3|TRBJ1-6
CASSRVFDSPLHF
>.|TRBV5-4|TRBJ2-1
CASSLQGLWYNEQFF
>.|TRBV5-1|TRBJ2-3
CASRSPGQGTDTQYF
>.|TRBV5-1|TRBJ2-5
CASSAGTVGQETQYF
>.|TRBV4-1|TRBJ1-5
CASSQEAPDRDSNQPQHF
>.|TRBV28|TRBJ1-5
CASSSPELGQPQHF
>.|TRBV4-3|TRBJ2-1
CASSQRSYNEQFF
>.|TRBV7-6|TRBJ2-3
CASSLAGSYKDTQYF
>.|TRBV30|TRBJ2-1
CAWTVGPPVSNEQFF
>.|TRBV5-6|TRBJ2-7
CASSWGPRRYEQYF
>.|TRBV7-9|TRBJ2-2
CASSLTGGNTGELFF
>.|TRBV30|TRBJ1-2
CAWSLARVRGYTF
>once|TRBV7-9|TRBJ1-2
CASSSDTVNGYTF
>.|TRBV5-5|TRBJ1-3
CASSSANTIYF
>once|TRBV6-5|TRBJ2-5
CASSYLLGTEETQYF
>.|TRBV11-2|TRBJ2-5
CASSRDSGDQYF
>.|TRBV29-1|TRBJ2-3
CSVEGTGGDTQYF
>.|TRBV7-3|TRBJ2-7
CASSAYGGSEQYF
>.|TRBV28|TRBJ1-3
CASSPRDRSSGNTIYF
>.|TRBV7-2|TRBJ2-5
CASSLVGSAETQYF
>.|TRBV28|TRBJ2-5
CASRPDRIGWETQYF
>.|TRBV7-2|TRBJ1-2
CASSSTTVRVPAYGYTF
>.|TRBV14|TRBJ2-5
CASSQGAGGETQYF
>once|TRBV4-2|TRBJ1-2
CASSQVRYGYTF
>.|TRBV5-6|TRBJ2-7
CASSLGYEQYF
>.|TRBV30|TRBJ1-4
CAWSVRTHEKLFF
>.|TRBV6-4|TRBJ2-7
CASSDPGLKYEQYF
>.|TRBV6-5|TRBJ1-2
CASSEPDRAYGYTF
>.|TRBV7-2|TRBJ2-7
CASSLGLAGVYEQYF
>.|TRBV4-1|TRBJ1-2
CASSQGDGYGYTF
>.|TRBV30|TRBJ1-3
CAWSRGGSRNTIYF
>.|TRBV28|TRBJ1-2
CASSLPQGSNYGYTF
>.|TRBV7-6|TRBJ1-2
CASSRTSAGINYGYTF
>.|TRBV7-2|TRBJ2-7
CASSLVGEQYF
>.|TRBV4-3|TRBJ2-1
CASSQVVTGDSYNEQFF
>.|TRBV7-2|TRBJ1-5
CASSLNGDSNQPQHF
>.|TRBV18|.
CASSSNLYEQYF
>.|TRBV28|TRBJ1-2
CASSFRQLANYGYTF
>.|TRBV10-3|TRBJ2-1
CAISRLAGGVYNEQFF
>few|TRBV5-1|TRBJ2-5
CASSLDYEETQYF
>.|TRBV2|TRBJ2-5
CASSEGGRETQYF